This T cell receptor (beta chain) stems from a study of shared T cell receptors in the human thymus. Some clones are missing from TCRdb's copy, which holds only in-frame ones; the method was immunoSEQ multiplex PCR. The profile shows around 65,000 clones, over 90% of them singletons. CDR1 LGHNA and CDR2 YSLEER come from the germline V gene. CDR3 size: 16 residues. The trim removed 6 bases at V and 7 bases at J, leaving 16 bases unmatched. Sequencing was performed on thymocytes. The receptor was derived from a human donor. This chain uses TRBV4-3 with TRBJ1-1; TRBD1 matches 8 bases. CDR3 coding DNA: TGCGCCAGCAGAAAAGTGGGGGCAGGGGGCCCAATTGAAGCTTTCTTT. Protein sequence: CASRKVGAGGPIEAFF.